The 12 T cell receptor beta chains below all came from one sample that was sequenced in a study of OX40 agonist ivuxolimab in advanced cancers. This table comes from immunoSEQ multiplex PCR, and its TCRdb copy is limited to in-frame clones, with some not included. The table includes around 53,000 clones, roughly 80% detected once. Material: CD4+ or CD8+ T cells sorted from blood, obtained in a trial of the OX40 agonist ivuxolimab. These receptors all come from an adult with an advanced solid tumor such as melanoma, head and neck, liver or kidney cancer.

This chain joins TRBV5-4 and TRBJ1-1; possible D gene TRBD1, 6 bases. CDR1 and CDR2 (germline): SGHNT, YYREEE (reference sequence). The CDR3 is 13 residues long. The CDR3 here is CAAGSAGETEAFF. The CDR3 DNA reads as TGTGCAGCAGGATCGGCAGGGGAGACTGAAGCTTTCTTT.

This clone has only a few counts. The rearrangement joins TRBV19 to TRBJ2-5; 8 positions match TRBD2. CDR3 length: 17 residues. The V gene's germline CDR1 is LNHDA and CDR2 SQIVND (reference sequence). The V gene end was trimmed by 5 bases and the J gene end by 6 bases; junction bases not matched to a gene: 17. Here the CDR3 DNA reads TGTGCCAGTAGTCCGAGAGCGGGAGAGGTTAGGGGAAAGACCCAGTACTTC. Amino acid sequence: CASSPRAGEVRGKTQYF. The full variable domain, rest sourced from reference TRBV19 and TRBJ2-5, is DGGITQSPKYLFRKEGQNVTLSCEQNLNHDAMYWYRQDPGQGLRLIYYSQIVNDFQKGDIAEGYSVSREKKESFPLTVTSAQKNPTAFYLCASSPRAGEVRGKTQYFGPGTRLLVL.

The V call is TRBV2, the J call TRBJ1-6, with unresolved D. Per the germline V gene, CDR1 is SNHLY and CDR2 is FYNNEI. CDR3 length: 14 residues. V dropped 4 bases and J dropped 7 bases, with 11 bases sitting between them. CDR3 loop: CASSAGYSNSPLHF. CDR3 nucleotide sequence: TGTGCCAGCAGTGCGGGGTACTCCAATTCACCCCTCCACTTT.

The chain is built from TRBV19 and TRBJ2-7; D may correspond to TRBD1 or TRBD2 (6 bases each). This CDR3 is built from 14 residues. Deletions cut 0 bases from V and 3 bases from J, with 9 bases between. The germline CDR1 and CDR2 sequences are LNHDA and SQIVND (reference sequence). CDR3 nucleotide sequence: TGTGCCAGTAGTATAGACAGGGGAGGCTACGAGCAGTACTTC. Protein product: CASSIDRGGYEQYF.

CDR3 in amino acids: CASSIEAAQETQYF. As DNA, the CDR3 is TGTGCCAGTAGTATAGAGGCGGCCCAAGAGACCCAGTACTTC. The chain couples TRBV19 to TRBJ2-5; D is ambiguous. Germline CDR1 is LNHDA and CDR2 is SQIVND (reference sequence). The CDR3 has 14 amino acids. V shed 0 bases and J shed 1 base, with 6 bases lying between them.

This clone was observed a few times. One end of the junction is discordant with germline, which a read error may explain. This rearrangement joins TRBV6-6 to TRBJ1-5; D call uncertain. This CDR3 is 12 amino acids long. The germline gives CDR1 MNHNY, CDR2 SVGAGI (reference sequence). The CDR3 nucleotides read TGTGCCAGCACGCATAGCGATCAGCCCCAGCATTTT. Translated, it gives CASTHSDQPQHF.

The chain has TRBV2 and TRBJ1-1, with 7 bases fitting TRBD1. Trimming took 4 bases from V and 4 from J; bases not matched to a gene: 6. CDR1 and CDR2 from the germline V gene are SNHLY and FYNNEI. The CDR3 contains 14 residues. CDR3: CASSVQGVSTEAFF. CDR3 coding DNA: TGTGCCAGCAGTGTGCAGGGGGTAAGCACTGAAGCTTTCTTT.

CDR3 protein: CASSSLQNTGELFF. The CDR3 DNA reads as TGTGCCAGCAGCTCCCTCCAAAACACCGGGGAGCTGTTTTTT. The chain combines TRBV7-2 with TRBJ2-2; no definite D call. This CDR3 has 14 residues. Trimming shortened V by 4 bases and J by 2 bases, and 8 bases separated the two germline ends. Germline loops: CDR1 SGHTA, CDR2 FQGNSA.

The rearrangement joins TRBV28 to TRBJ2-7, with D possibly TRBD2 on 6 matching bases. This CDR3 has 14 residues. CDR1 is MDHEN and CDR2 is SYDVKM in the germline V gene. V lost 4 bases to trimming and J lost 3 bases, with 13 bases between them. CDR3 loop: CASSSHAGSYEQYF. In nucleotides, the CDR3 is TGTGCCAGCAGTTCCCACGCGGGGAGCTACGAGCAGTACTTC.

This chain uses TRBV5-5 with TRBJ2-7; 8 nucleotides match TRBD1. CDR1 SGHKS and CDR2 YYEKEE come from the germline V gene (reference sequence). The length of the CDR3 is 18 residues. The trim removed 3 bases at V and 0 bases at J, leaving 14 bases unmatched. For the CDR3, the DNA is TGTGCCAGCAGCTCTACGATGGGCTACAGGGGGGCCTCCTACGAGCAGTACTTC. It is translated as CASSSTMGYRGASYEQYF.

The J gene is TRBJ2-3, the V gene TRBV30, with 8 bases fitting TRBD2. The CDR3 runs to 14 residues. Germline V gene data show CDR1 as GTSNPN and CDR2 as SVGIG (reference sequence). J gave up 4 bases and V 2 bases, and 5 bases lay outside the gene matches. CDR3 coding DNA: TGTGCCTGGAGTCGGACTAGCAACGCAGATACGCAGTATTTT. Its protein product is CAWSRTSNADTQYF.

In this sample, this clone turned up once. The genes are TRBV6-5 and TRBJ1-2, with D maybe TRBD1 (6 bases). Trimming left V 4 bases short and J 5 bases short, with 17 bases between. The CDR3 length is 15 residues. From germline, CDR1 is MNHEY and CDR2 SVGAGI. The CDR3 coding sequence is TGTGCCAGCAGTTTAACAGGGCCCTTCGTATATGGCTACACCTTC. Translated, it gives CASSLTGPFVYGYTF.